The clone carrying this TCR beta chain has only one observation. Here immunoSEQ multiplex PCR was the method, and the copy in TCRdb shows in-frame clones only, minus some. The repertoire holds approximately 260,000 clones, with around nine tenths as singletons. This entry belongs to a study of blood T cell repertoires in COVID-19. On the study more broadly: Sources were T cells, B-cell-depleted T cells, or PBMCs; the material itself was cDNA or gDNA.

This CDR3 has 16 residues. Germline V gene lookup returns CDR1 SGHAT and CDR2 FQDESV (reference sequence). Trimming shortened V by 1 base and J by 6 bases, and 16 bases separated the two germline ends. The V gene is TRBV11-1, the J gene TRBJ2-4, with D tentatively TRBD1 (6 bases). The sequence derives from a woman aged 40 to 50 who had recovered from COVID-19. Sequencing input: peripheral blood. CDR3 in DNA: TGTGCCAGCAGCTTAGACAGGGCGTCAATGGGAAACATTCAGTACTTC. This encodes CASSLDRASMGNIQYF.